Listed below are T cell receptor beta chains from one sample, sequenced in a study of CDR3 diversity in severe acne. TCRdb re-called the PCR reads with MiXCR, one entry per CDR3 protein. Of some 84,000 distinct CDR3 sequences listed, roughly half are singletons. The sample comprised blood. The receptor source for this set is a male donor in good health, serving as a control. CDR3s include the opening cysteine and the closing phenylalanine or tryptophan. Fields, in order: J gene, V gene, CDR3 protein.

J: TRBJ1-1; V: TRBV29-1; CDR3: CSVEKGEAFF
J: TRBJ2-3; V: TRBV3-1; CDR3: CASSQVSGTTDTQYF
J: TRBJ2-7; V: TRBV2; CDR3: CASSDGEGYEQYF
J: TRBJ1-1; V: TRBV6-2/TRBV6-3; CDR3: CASSYSGHTNTEAFF
J: TRBJ2-7; V: TRBV6-6; CDR3: CASSYLAWAEQYF
J: TRBJ2-7; V: TRBV10-2; CDR3: CASSESRWGKTSREQYF
J: TRBJ2-1; V: TRBV10-3; CDR3: CAISNTGTSGRGYNEQFF
J: TRBJ2-7; V: TRBV11-2; CDR3: CASRTTGVEEQYF
J: TRBJ1-1; V: TRBV7-2; CDR3: CASSFGRVMNTEAFF
J: TRBJ2-3; V: TRBV20-1; CDR3: CSAGKRERGTDTQYF
J: TRBJ2-5; V: TRBV19; CDR3: CASSIGLLGETQYF
J: TRBJ2-2; V: TRBV4-2; CDR3: CASSQGTSGSPGELFF
J: TRBJ1-3; V: TRBV29-1; CDR3: CSADSTVSGNTIYF
J: TRBJ2-1; V: TRBV6-5; CDR3: CASSSGTSYNEQFF
J: TRBJ1-1; V: TRBV19; CDR3: CASSIVTNTEAFF
J: TRBJ2-7; V: TRBV12-3/TRBV12-4; CDR3: CASSLVAGGPVEQYF
J: TRBJ2-7; V: TRBV20-1; CDR3: CSASPGQGYEQYF
J: TRBJ2-1; V: TRBV6-5; CDR3: CASSLSTSGRYNEQFF
J: TRBJ1-1; V: TRBV5-4; CDR3: CASSSETGLSRAFF
J: TRBJ2-7; V: TRBV5-1; CDR3: CASSSNVAGDEQYF
J: TRBJ1-5; V: TRBV6-2/TRBV6-3; CDR3: CASREQYADQPQHF
J: TRBJ1-5; V: TRBV25-1; CDR3: CASSLGAWGAQPQHF
J: TRBJ1-2; V: TRBV7-9; CDR3: CASSLGWTGVVDYGYTF
J: TRBJ2-7; V: TRBV25-1; CDR3: CASSESIRSYEQYF
J: TRBJ1-5; V: TRBV5-1; CDR3: CASRLEGGNQPQHF
J: TRBJ2-2; V: TRBV7-9; CDR3: CASSSEDRAIRANTGELFF
J: TRBJ1-3; V: TRBV5-1; CDR3: CASSPGSGDGAGSTIYF
J: TRBJ1-5; V: TRBV6-4; CDR3: CASSDGTGRNQPQHF
J: TRBJ1-4; V: TRBV5-6; CDR3: CASSLNPGEDEKLFF
J: TRBJ1-5; V: TRBV2; CDR3: CASSDTSYSNQPQHF
J: TRBJ2-3; V: TRBV12-3/TRBV12-4; CDR3: CASRSRLAASTDTQYF
J: TRBJ2-3; V: TRBV9; CDR3: CASSVGGAGDTQYF
J: TRBJ2-7; V: TRBV4-1; CDR3: CASSPRGRDSGTYEQYF
J: TRBJ1-2; V: TRBV9; CDR3: CASSVALNYGYTF
J: TRBJ2-3; V: TRBV29-1; CDR3: CSVEGDRGLRGTDTQYF
J: TRBJ1-6; V: TRBV20-1; CDR3: CSARGQEPYSPLHF